This passage covers 28 T cell receptor beta chains from one sample sequenced in a study of glioma-infiltrating T cells after dendritic cell vaccination. Libraries were prepared by immunoSEQ multiplex PCR; TCRdb keeps only in-frame clonotypes and omits some of them. The repertoire holds roughly 80,000 clones, with around 87% as singletons. Time point denoted: after dendritic cell vaccination, including at tumor progression/relapse. Material: blood, obtained after dendritic cell vaccination. These receptors all come from a human donor with glioblastoma.

The chain links TRBV29-1 to TRBJ2-5, with D possibly matching TRBD1 (5 bases). V was clipped by 4 bases and J by 1 base, with 7 bases between them. This CDR3 is built from 12 residues. Germline assignment: CDR1 SQVTM and CDR2 ANQGSEA. CDR3 region: CSVGGLQETQYF. In DNA, the CDR3 is TGCAGCGTTGGGGGCCTCCAAGAGACCCAGTACTTC.

The chain couples TRBV5-6 to TRBJ2-7; 14 bases match TRBD2. CDR1 is SGHDT and CDR2 is YYEEEE in the germline V gene. The CDR3 is 17 residues long. V lost 3 bases, J lost 5 bases, and 10 bases stayed unmatched. Here the CDR3 reads CASSSEPGLAGVHEQYF. The DNA for the CDR3 is TGTGCCAGCAGCTCAGAACCGGGACTAGCGGGAGTCCACGAGCAGTACTTC. Full variable domain (remainder filled in from reference TRBV5-6 and TRBJ2-7): DAGVTQSPTHLIKTRGQQVTLRCSPKSGHDTVSWYQQALGQGPQFIFQYYEEEERQRGNFPDRFSGHQFPNYSSELNVNALLLGDSALYLCASSSEPGLAGVHEQYFGPGTRLTVT.

This clone was seen only once. J is TRBJ1-2 and V is TRBV18; 8 bases align to TRBD1. CDR1 is KGHSH, CDR2 LQKENI, per germline. There are 14 residues in the CDR3. With 4 bases clipped from V and 2 bases from J, the junction kept 3 bases outside the gene matches. CDR3 sequence: CASSQQGGNYGYTF. CDR3 coding DNA: TGTGCCAGCTCACAACAGGGGGGGAACTATGGCTACACCTTC.

In DNA, the CDR3 is TGTGTTAAAAAAGGACTGGCCTACAATGAGCAGTTCTTC. Translated: CVKKGLAYNEQFF. V is TRBV25-1 and J is TRBJ2-1, with a possible D match to TRBD2 (5 bases). CDR1 and CDR2 from the germline V gene are MGHDK and SYGVNS. The CDR3 runs 13 residues.

The chain couples TRBV18 to TRBJ2-7; 8 nucleotides agree with TRBD2. V lost 4 bases, J lost 6 bases, and 8 bases stayed unmatched. CDR3 length equals 14 residues. Germline V gene sequence: CDR1 KGHSH, CDR2 LQKENI. CDR3 coding DNA: TGTGCCAGCTCACTAGCGGGGCCCGCGGGCGAGCAGTACTTC. It is translated as CASSLAGPAGEQYF.

This chain connects TRBV2 to TRBJ2-3, with 10 bases that match TRBD1. With V trimmed by 5 bases and J by 2 bases, 7 bases remained unmatched. CDR1 SNHLY and CDR2 FYNNEI come from the germline V gene. This CDR3 contains 16 residues. CDR3 coding DNA: TGTGCCAGCAGTTCTGGGACAGGGGTTTTCACAGATACGCAGTATTTT. Residues: CASSSGTGVFTDTQYF.

The rearrangement links TRBV2 to TRBJ2-5, with D tentatively TRBD1 (6 bases). The J call may be incorrect, as the DNA end agrees better with TRBJ2-7. Germline V gives CDR1 SNHLY, CDR2 FYNNEI. The CDR3 consists of 12 residues. CDR3 residues: CASRSTGFEQYF. The CDR3 DNA reads TGTGCCAGCAGGTCCACAGGGTTCGAGCAGTACTTC.

The J gene is TRBJ1-1, the V gene TRBV2; TRBD1 matches at 9 bases. Germline V gene sequence: CDR1 SNHLY, CDR2 FYNNEI. The CDR3 extends over 14 amino acids. V lost 7 bases and J lost 1; bases outside the gene matches: 4. The CDR3 here is CASKSGQGNTEAFF. CDR3 coding DNA: TGTGCCAGCAAGTCGGGACAGGGGAACACTGAAGCTTTCTTT.

The genes are TRBV6-5 and TRBJ1-2; TRBD1 might be the D (5 bases). The CDR3 covers 15 residues. From germline, CDR1 is MNHEY and CDR2 SVGAGI. V lost 2 bases, J lost 2 bases, and 12 bases lay in between. This CDR3 reads CASSYHVGGNYGYTF. CDR3 sequence (DNA): TGTGCCAGCAGTTACCACGTCGGGGGAAACTATGGCTACACCTTC.

This chain joins TRBV11-3 and TRBJ2-2, with 11 positions matching TRBD1. The germline gives CDR1 SGHNT, CDR2 YENEEA. The V segment lost 6 bases and the J segment 6 bases; nucleotides outside the gene matches: 9. The CDR3 consists of 16 residues. This chain's CDR3 is CASSYPGQGGSGELFF. The CDR3 DNA reads as TGTGCCAGCAGTTACCCGGGACAGGGGGGATCCGGGGAGCTGTTTTTT. Together with reference TRBV11-3 and TRBJ2-2, the CDR3 gives the full variable domain: EAGVVQSPRYKIIEKKQPVAFWCNPISGHNTLYWYLQNLGQGPELLIRYENEEAVDDSQLPKDRFSAERLKGVDSTLKIQPAELGDSAVYLCASSYPGQGGSGELFFGEGSRLTVL.

The chain combines TRBV19 with TRBJ1-2; weak D call: TRBD1 (6 bases). Germline V lookup: CDR1 LNHDA, CDR2 SQIVND (reference sequence). V was trimmed by 3 bases and J by 4 bases, leaving 15 bases between them. CDR3 length: 15 residues. The CDR3, as DNA: TGTGCCAGTAGTATTTCTCCGCGAGGGGGCTATGGCTACACCTTC. Translating it yields CASSISPRGGYGYTF.

The chain combines TRBV9 with TRBJ1-1, with 10 bases aligning to TRBD1. Germline loops: CDR1 SGDLS, CDR2 YYNGEE. J was trimmed by 5 bases and V by 0 bases; bases with no gene match: 10. The CDR3 consists of 17 residues. DNA for the CDR3: TGTGCCAGCAGCGTAGTTGGGGACAGGGGCGACGGGACTGAAGCTTTCTTT. Its protein product is CASSVVGDRGDGTEAFF.

The rearrangement joins TRBV6-5 to TRBJ1-2; D is unresolved. Germline-derived CDR1 and CDR2 are MNHEY and SVGAGI. The CDR3 extends over 11 amino acids. V dropped 4 bases and J dropped 8 bases, with 8 bases sitting between them. CDR3 loop: CASSSALGYTF. In DNA, the CDR3 is TGTGCCAGCAGTTCCGCCCTAGGCTACACCTTC.

The chain employs TRBV6-5 and TRBJ1-2; a possible D gene is TRBD1 (6 bases). CDR1 is MNHEY and CDR2 is SVGAGI in the germline V gene. The V and J ends lost 5 bases and 5 bases respectively, with 15 bases between them. The CDR3 spans 14 residues. CDR3 in amino acids: CASSRARGAYGYTF. CDR3 nucleotide sequence: TGTGCCAGCAGTCGCGCACGGGGGGCTTATGGCTACACCTTC.

This chain connects TRBV9 to TRBJ2-2; 10 nucleotides line up with TRBD2. After removal of 4 bases from V and 7 bases from J, the junction contained 16 bases not matched to a gene. The length of the CDR3 is 18 residues. Germline CDR1 reads SGDLS; CDR2 reads YYNGEE. The CDR3 region has the DNA TGTGCCAGCAGCCCCCGTAGCGGGCTAGCGGGAGTGAGCGGGGAGCTGTTTTTT. Protein sequence: CASSPRSGLAGVSGELFF. Full variable domain (outside the CDR3, taken from reference TRBV9 and TRBJ2-2): DSGVTQTPKHLITATGQRVTLRCSPRSGDLSVYWYQQSLDQGLQFLIQYYNGEERAKGNILERFSAQQFPDLHSELNLSSLELGDSALYFCASSPRSGLAGVSGELFFGEGSRLTVL.

The chain uses TRBV2 and TRBJ1-5; no definite D call. V lost 7 bases and J 5 bases, leaving 18 bases between the germline ends. The CDR3 has 15 amino acids. Germline V gene data show CDR1 as SNHLY and CDR2 as FYNNEI. This CDR3 reads CASMVWSDPDQPQHF. CDR3 DNA sequence: TGTGCCAGCATGGTCTGGAGCGACCCCGATCAGCCCCAGCATTTT.

The rearrangement uses TRBV27 and TRBJ2-2, with 7 positions matching TRBD1. Germline values: CDR1 MNHEY, CDR2 SMNVEV (reference sequence). V shed 8 bases and J 0 bases; nucleotides not matched to a gene: 12. The CDR3 covers 17 residues. The CDR3 region is CASSQWTGLANTGELFF. CDR3 bases: TGTGCCAGCTCCCAATGGACAGGCCTCGCGAACACCGGGGAGCTGTTTTTT.

The J gene is TRBJ2-4, the V gene TRBV7-2, with TRBD2 as a possible D gene (6 bases). CDR1 and CDR2 (germline): SGHTA, FQGNSA. The CDR3 runs 15 residues. Trimming removed 3 bases at V and 7 bases at J, with 16 bases between. The CDR3 sequence: CASSFPARGANIQYF. The CDR3 DNA reads as TGTGCCAGCAGCTTTCCTGCGCGGGGCGCTAACATTCAGTACTTC.

The J gene is TRBJ1-1, the V gene TRBV29-1; D is possibly TRBD1 (5 bases). Germline loops: CDR1 SQVTM, CDR2 ANQGSEA. The V gene lost 4 bases and the J gene lost 5 bases, with 8 bases spanning the gap. CDR3 length: 11 amino acids. CDR3 in DNA: TGCAGCGTTGTACAGGCGACTGAAGCTTTCTTT. Amino acids: CSVVQATEAFF. Full variable domain (outside the CDR3, taken from reference TRBV29-1 and TRBJ1-1): SAVISQKPSRDICQRGTSLTIQCQVDSQVTMMFWYRQQPGQSLTLIATANQGSEATYESGFVIDKFPISRPNLTFSTLTVSNMSPEDSSIYLCSVVQATEAFFGQGTRLTVV.

This clone is a singleton in its sample. V and J are TRBV29-1 and TRBJ2-7; 7 positions match TRBD1. This CDR3 has 11 residues. Germline CDR1 SQVTM, CDR2 ANQGSEA. V gave up 6 bases and J gave up 6 bases; unmatched junction bases: 5. The CDR3 loop reads CSVDRAGEQYF. The CDR3 coding sequence is TGCAGCGTAGACAGGGCTGGCGAGCAGTACTTC.

This rearrangement joins TRBV7-2 to TRBJ2-1, with 10 positions matching TRBD1. V lost 4 bases to trimming and J lost 8 bases; unmatched junction nucleotides: 11. This CDR3 has 16 residues. CDR1 and CDR2 (germline): SGHTA, FQGNSA. In DNA form, the CDR3 reads TGTGCCAGCAGCTCCGCTTACAGACAGGGGGCATATGAGCAGTTCTTC. Protein: CASSSAYRQGAYEQFF.

The chain links TRBV5-8 to TRBJ1-5; the D is unclear. Germline CDR1 SGHTS, CDR2 YDEGEE. The CDR3 extends over 13 amino acids. Trimming shortened V by 3 bases and J by 6 bases, and 10 bases separated the two germline ends. CDR3 in amino acids: CASSSPGVQPQHF. The CDR3 DNA reads TGTGCCAGCAGCTCCCCGGGAGTTCAGCCCCAGCATTTT.

The chain has TRBV19 and TRBJ2-1; 10 bases map to TRBD2. There are 18 residues in the CDR3. Germline-derived CDR1 and CDR2 are LNHDA and SQIVND (reference sequence). V shed 1 base and J 8 bases; nucleotides not matched to a gene: 14. CDR3 sequence: CASSIALGLAGGGDEQFF. DNA for the CDR3: TGTGCCAGTAGTATAGCCCTTGGGTTAGCGGGGGGCGGGGATGAGCAGTTCTTC.

The CDR3 here is CASSIVPGLRETQYF. The DNA for the CDR3 is TGTGCCAGTAGTATTGTCCCGGGACTACGAGAGACCCAGTACTTC. The genes are TRBV19 and TRBJ2-5; TRBD2 agrees at 7 bases. J gave up 4 bases and V 3 bases, and 8 bases lay outside the gene matches. The CDR3 contains 15 residues. Germline values: CDR1 LNHDA, CDR2 SQIVND (reference sequence).

The CDR3 DNA reads TGTGCCAGCAGCACGCGGGACAGTTACAATGAGCAGTTCTTC. As protein: CASSTRDSYNEQFF. The J gene is TRBJ2-1, the V gene TRBV9; D might be TRBD1 (7 bases). Trimming pared 4 bases from V and 4 bases from J, leaving 12 bases between. Germline V gene sequence: CDR1 SGDLS, CDR2 YYNGEE. The CDR3 totals 14 residues.

This chain links TRBV6-4 with TRBJ2-1, with D hard to call. The germline V gene has CDR1 MRHNA and CDR2 SNTAGT. The CDR3 is made up of 11 amino acids. The ends were cut back, 10 bases at V and 7 bases at J, with 11 bases in the middle. The CDR3, as DNA: TGTGCCACCCTATCCGGTAATGAGCAGTTCTTC. Translated: CATLSGNEQFF.

J is TRBJ1-1 and V is TRBV5-1; no definite D call. The CDR3 is made up of 16 amino acids. The V end lost 2 bases, the J end lost 3 bases, and 17 bases lay between the germline ends. Germline V CDR1 and CDR2: SGHRS, YFSETQ. The CDR3 DNA sequence: TGCGCCAGCAGCTTCGAGACTGGGAGAGAGTACACTGAAGCTTTCTTT. This sequence encodes CASSFETGREYTEAFF.

The sample holds one count of this clone. The rearrangement uses TRBV7-3 and TRBJ2-3; weak D call: TRBD2 (5 bases). The CDR3 loop spans 13 amino acids. V dropped 5 bases and J dropped 4 bases, with 10 bases sitting between them. Germline V CDR1 and CDR2: SGHTA, FQGTGA. The CDR3 is CASSPLDADTQYF. The CDR3 coding sequence is TGTGCCAGCAGCCCACTAGACGCAGATACGCAGTATTTT.